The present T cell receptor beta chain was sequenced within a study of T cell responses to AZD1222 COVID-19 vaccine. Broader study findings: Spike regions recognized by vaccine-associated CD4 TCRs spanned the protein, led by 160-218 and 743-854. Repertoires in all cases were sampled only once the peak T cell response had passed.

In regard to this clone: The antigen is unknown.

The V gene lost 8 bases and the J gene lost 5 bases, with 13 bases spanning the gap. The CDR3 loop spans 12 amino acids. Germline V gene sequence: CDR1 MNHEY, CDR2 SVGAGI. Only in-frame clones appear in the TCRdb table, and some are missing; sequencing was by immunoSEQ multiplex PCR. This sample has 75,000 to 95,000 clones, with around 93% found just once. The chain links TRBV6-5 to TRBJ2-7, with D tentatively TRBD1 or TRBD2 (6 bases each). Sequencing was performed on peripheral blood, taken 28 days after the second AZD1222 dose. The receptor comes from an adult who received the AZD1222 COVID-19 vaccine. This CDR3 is CASCRGQDEQYF. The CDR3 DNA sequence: TGTGCCAGCTGTCGGGGGCAAGACGAGCAGTACTTC.